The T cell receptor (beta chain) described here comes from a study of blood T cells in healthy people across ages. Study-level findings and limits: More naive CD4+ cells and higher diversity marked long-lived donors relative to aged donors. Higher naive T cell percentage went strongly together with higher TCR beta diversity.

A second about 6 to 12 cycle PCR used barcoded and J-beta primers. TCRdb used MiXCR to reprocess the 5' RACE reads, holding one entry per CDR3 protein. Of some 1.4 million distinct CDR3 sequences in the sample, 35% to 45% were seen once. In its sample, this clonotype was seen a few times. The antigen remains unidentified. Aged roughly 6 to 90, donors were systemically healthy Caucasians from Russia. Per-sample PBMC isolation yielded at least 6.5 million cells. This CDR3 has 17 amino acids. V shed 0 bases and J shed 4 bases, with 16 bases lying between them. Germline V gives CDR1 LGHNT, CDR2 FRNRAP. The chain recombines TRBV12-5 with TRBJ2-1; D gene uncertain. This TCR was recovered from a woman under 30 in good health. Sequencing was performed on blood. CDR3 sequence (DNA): TGTGCTAGTGGTTTGGTAGTGGCCGAGAAATTATACAATGAGCAGTTCTTC. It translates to CASGLVVAEKLYNEQFF. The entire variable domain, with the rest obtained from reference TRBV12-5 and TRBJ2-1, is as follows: DARVTQTPRHKVTEMGQEVTMRCQPILGHNTVFWYRQTMMQGLELLAYFRNRAPLDDSGMPKDRFSAEMPDATLATLKIQPSEPRDSAVYFCASGLVVAEKLYNEQFFGPGTRLTVL.